The 9 T cell receptor beta chains below all came from one sample that was sequenced in a study of blood T cell repertoires in COVID-19. TCRdb keeps only in-frame clones here, not all; method: immunoSEQ multiplex PCR. This repertoire shows over 200,000 clones, about four fifths found once; its top ten account for under 2%. Material for sequencing was PBMCs or T cells enriched from blood (not recorded which). The receptors derive from a man between 60 and 75 years old who had recovered from COVID-19.

The chain links TRBV6-6 to TRBJ2-5; 8 bases are a match to TRBD1. The CDR3 is 16 residues long. Germline V CDR1 and CDR2: MNHNY, SVGAGI (reference sequence). With V trimmed by 1 base and J by 4 bases, 8 bases remained unmatched. The DNA of the CDR3 is TGTGCCAGCAGTTACTTCTCGACAGGGGCGGGAGAGACCCAGTACTTC. This sequence encodes CASSYFSTGAGETQYF.

The chain joins TRBV4-3 to TRBJ1-4; D ambiguous. The CDR3 runs 15 residues. V lost 0 bases and J 7 bases, leaving 12 bases between the germline ends. Germline lookup yields CDR1 LGHNA and CDR2 YSLEER. The CDR3 sequence: CASSQDWGAFEKLFF. In DNA form, the CDR3 reads TGCGCCAGCAGCCAAGATTGGGGAGCATTTGAAAAACTGTTTTTT.

On this clone itself: Germline is not matched at one junction end, which may reflect a read error. This chain joins TRBV7-7 and TRBJ2-7; D uncertain. Germline V CDR1 and CDR2: SSHAT, FNYEAQ (reference sequence). This CDR3 has 12 amino acids. The CDR3 sequence: CASSLDGGEQYF. In DNA form, the CDR3 reads TGTGCTAGCAGCTTAGACGGCGGAGAGCAGTACTTC.

The gene calls are TRBV30 and TRBJ2-5; 8 bases agree with TRBD1. In germline, CDR1 is GTSNPN, CDR2 SVGIG (reference sequence). With V trimmed by 4 bases and J by 5 bases, 9 bases remained unmatched. CDR3 size: 14 residues. The CDR3: CAWNRGTSGETQYF. DNA for the CDR3: TGTGCCTGGAACAGGGGGACATCTGGCGAGACCCAGTACTTC.

The V gene is TRBV24-1, the J gene TRBJ1-2; D is unclear. Germline CDR1 is KGHDR and CDR2 is SFDVKD. The CDR3 contains 23 residues. V shed 2 bases and J shed 0 bases, with 33 bases lying between them. For the CDR3, the DNA is TGTGCCACCAGTGATTCTCGGGGAAGGCAGTCGGGAACTGGACGCCTAGCTAACTATGGCTACACCTTC. Amino acids: CATSDSRGRQSGTGRLANYGYTF.

The chain links TRBV19 to TRBJ1-5; the D is unclear. CDR1 is LNHDA, CDR2 SQIVND, per germline (reference sequence). This CDR3 is 14 amino acids long. Trimming removed 3 bases from V and 0 bases from J, with 6 bases in between. DNA of the CDR3: TGTGCCAGTAGTATCGGGATTAGCAATCAGCCCCAGCATTTT. It is translated as CASSIGISNQPQHF.

V gene TRBV19 combines with J gene TRBJ1-5; D gene uncertain. Trimming took off 4 bases at V and 3 bases at J, with 13 bases between the two ends. The CDR3 is made up of 15 amino acids. Per the germline V gene, CDR1 is LNHDA and CDR2 is SQIVND (reference sequence). CDR3 loop: CASSKEATYNQPQHF. For the CDR3, the DNA is TGTGCCAGTAGTAAGGAGGCAACCTACAATCAGCCCCAGCATTTT.

The rearrangement links TRBV27 to TRBJ1-4, with D tentatively TRBD1 (5 bases). The CDR3 has 15 residues. CDR1 and CDR2 from the germline V gene are MNHEY and SMNVEV (reference sequence). The V end was cut by 4 bases, the J end by 0 bases, with 9 bases between. CDR3 DNA: TGTGCCAGCAGTTACAGACAGTCAACTAATGAAAAACTGTTTTTT. The encoded protein is CASSYRQSTNEKLFF.

The chain uses TRBV9 and TRBJ1-3; D gene uncertain. The CDR3 covers 16 residues. The germline V and J ends were trimmed by 4 bases and 0 bases, with 14 bases remaining between them. Germline-derived CDR1 and CDR2 are SGDLS and YYNGEE. The DNA of the CDR3 is TGTGCCAGCAGCCTAAGGCGGGATGTCTCTGGAAACACCATATATTTT. Translated, it gives CASSLRRDVSGNTIYF.